In its sample, the clone carrying this T cell receptor beta chain is medium-sized (0.01 to 0.1%). No patient had received any treatment before thyroid surgery. The sample comes from a study of metastatic and nonmetastatic thyroid tumors. V shed 7 bases and J 4 bases; nucleotides not matched to a gene: 9. The CDR3 runs 15 residues. Looked up from germline, CDR1 is DFQATT and CDR2 is SNEGSKA (reference sequence). TCRdb called clones again from the PCR reads with MiXCR. The repertoire holds 25,000 to 30,000 clones, with around 24% as singletons. The TCR comes from a female donor with papillary thyroid cancer or a benign thyroid nodule (not recorded which). Some clones in this sample may be carry-over from other donors' samples. This chain joins TRBV20-1 and TRBJ2-1; 11 bases match TRBD2. The specimen was blood. The CDR3 region is CSVSTGTSGYNEQFF. The CDR3 DNA sequence: TGCAGTGTGTCGACCGGGACTAGCGGATACAATGAGCAGTTCTTC.